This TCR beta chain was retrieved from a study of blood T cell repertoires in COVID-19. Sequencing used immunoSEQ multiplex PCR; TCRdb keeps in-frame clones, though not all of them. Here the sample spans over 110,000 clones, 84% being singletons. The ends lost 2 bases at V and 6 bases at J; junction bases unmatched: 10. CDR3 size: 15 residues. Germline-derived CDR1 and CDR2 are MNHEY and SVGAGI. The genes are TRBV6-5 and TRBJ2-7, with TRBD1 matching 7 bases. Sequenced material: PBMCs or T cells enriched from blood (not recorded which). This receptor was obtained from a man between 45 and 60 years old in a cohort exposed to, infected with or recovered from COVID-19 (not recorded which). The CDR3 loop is CASSYRQGHSLEQYF. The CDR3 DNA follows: TGTGCCAGCAGTTACCGACAGGGCCATTCCCTCGAGCAGTACTTC.